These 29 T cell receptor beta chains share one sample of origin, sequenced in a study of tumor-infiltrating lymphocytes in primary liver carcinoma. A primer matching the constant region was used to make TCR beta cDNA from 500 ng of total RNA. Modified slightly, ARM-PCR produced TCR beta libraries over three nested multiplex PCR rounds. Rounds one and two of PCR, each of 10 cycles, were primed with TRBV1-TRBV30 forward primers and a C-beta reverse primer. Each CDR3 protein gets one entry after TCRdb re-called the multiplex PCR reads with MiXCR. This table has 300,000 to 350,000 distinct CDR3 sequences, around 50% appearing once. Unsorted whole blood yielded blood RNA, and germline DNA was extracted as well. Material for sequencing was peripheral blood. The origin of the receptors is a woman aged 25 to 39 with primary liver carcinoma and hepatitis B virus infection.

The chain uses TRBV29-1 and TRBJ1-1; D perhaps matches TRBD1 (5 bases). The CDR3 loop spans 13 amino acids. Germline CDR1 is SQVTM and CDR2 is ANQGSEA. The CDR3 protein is CCAVGGTHTEAFF. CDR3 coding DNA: TGCTGCGCTGTGGGGGGGACGCACACTGAAGCTTTCTTT.

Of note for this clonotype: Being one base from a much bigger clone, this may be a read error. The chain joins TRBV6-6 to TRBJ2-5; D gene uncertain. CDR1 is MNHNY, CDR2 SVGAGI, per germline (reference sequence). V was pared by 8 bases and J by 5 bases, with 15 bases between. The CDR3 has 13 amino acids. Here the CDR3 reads CASRFLRTETQYF. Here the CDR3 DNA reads TGTGCCAGCCGGTTTCTGAGGACGGAGACCCAGTACTTC.

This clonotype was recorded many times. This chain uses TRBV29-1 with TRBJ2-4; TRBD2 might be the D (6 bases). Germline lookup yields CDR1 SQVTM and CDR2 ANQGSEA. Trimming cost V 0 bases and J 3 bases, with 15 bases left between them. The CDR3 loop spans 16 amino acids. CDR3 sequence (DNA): TGCAGCGTTGAAGATTTGGGGGGATGGGGCAAAAACATTCAGTACTTC. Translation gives CSVEDLGGWGKNIQYF.

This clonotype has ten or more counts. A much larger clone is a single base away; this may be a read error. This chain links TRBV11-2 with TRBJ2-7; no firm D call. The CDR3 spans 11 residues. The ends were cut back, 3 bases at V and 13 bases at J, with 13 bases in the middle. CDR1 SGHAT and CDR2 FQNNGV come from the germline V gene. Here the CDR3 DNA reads TGTGCCAGCAGCTTTAGGATGGGTGTATACTTC. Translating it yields CASSFRMGVYF.

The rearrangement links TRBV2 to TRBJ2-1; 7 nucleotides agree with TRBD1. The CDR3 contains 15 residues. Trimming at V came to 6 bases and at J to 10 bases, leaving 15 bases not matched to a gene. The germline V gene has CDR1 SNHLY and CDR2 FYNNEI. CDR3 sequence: CASRTSPAGGTEQFF. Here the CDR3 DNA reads TGTGCCAGCAGGACATCTCCGGCAGGGGGAACGGAGCAGTTCTTC.

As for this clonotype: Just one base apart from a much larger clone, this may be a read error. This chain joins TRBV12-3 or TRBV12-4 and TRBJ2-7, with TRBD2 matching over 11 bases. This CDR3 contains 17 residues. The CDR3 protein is CARSLGLTSGSVYEQYF. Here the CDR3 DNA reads TGTGCCAGGAGTTTAGGCCTCACTAGCGGGAGCGTATACGAGCAGTACTTC.

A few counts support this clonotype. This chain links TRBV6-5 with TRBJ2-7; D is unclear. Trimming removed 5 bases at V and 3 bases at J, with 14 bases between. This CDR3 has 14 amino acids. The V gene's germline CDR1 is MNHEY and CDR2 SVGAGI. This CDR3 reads CASSTSLRIYEQYF. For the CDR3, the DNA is TGTGCCAGCAGTACCTCCCTCAGGATCTACGAGCAGTACTTC.

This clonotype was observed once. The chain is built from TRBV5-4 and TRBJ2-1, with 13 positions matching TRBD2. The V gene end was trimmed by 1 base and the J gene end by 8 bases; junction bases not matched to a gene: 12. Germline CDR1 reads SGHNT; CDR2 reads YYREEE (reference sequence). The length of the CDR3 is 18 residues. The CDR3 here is CASSLSILAGGPRDEQFF. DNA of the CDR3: TGTGCCAGCAGCTTGTCGATACTAGCGGGAGGGCCACGGGATGAGCAGTTCTTC.

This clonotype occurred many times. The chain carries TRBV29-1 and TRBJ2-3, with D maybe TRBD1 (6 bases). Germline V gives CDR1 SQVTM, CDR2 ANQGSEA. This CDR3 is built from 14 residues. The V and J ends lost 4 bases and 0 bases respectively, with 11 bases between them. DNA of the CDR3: TGCAGCGTTGTATCAGGGGACAGCACAGATACGCAGTATTTT. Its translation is CSVVSGDSTDTQYF.

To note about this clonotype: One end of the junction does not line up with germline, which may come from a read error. CDR3 bases: TGTGCCAGCAGTACTCCGGGACGGGGAGTAACTGAAACTTTCTTT. This encodes CASSTPGRGVTETFF. V gene TRBV6-6 combines with J gene TRBJ1-1, with D tentatively TRBD1 (5 bases). Germline V gene sequence: CDR1 MNHNY, CDR2 SVGAGI (reference sequence). The CDR3 sequence is 15 residues long.

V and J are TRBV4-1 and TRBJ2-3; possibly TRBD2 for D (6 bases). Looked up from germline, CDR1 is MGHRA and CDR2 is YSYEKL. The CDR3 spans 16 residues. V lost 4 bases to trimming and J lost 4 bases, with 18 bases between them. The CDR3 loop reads CASSPSSVRSADTQYF. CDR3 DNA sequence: TGCGCCAGCAGCCCATCTAGCGTGAGGTCGGCAGATACGCAGTATTTT.

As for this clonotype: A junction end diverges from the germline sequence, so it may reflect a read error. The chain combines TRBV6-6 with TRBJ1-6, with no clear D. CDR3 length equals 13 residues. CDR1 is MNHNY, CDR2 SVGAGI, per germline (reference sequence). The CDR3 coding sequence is TGTGCCAGCAGTTACTCGCCTATGACACCCCTCCAGTTT. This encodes CASSYSPMTPLQF.

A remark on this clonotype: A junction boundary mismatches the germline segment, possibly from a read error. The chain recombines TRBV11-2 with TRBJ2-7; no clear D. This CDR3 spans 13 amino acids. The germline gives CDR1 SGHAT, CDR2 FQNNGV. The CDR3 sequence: CASNSGPRIEQYF. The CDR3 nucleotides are TGTGCCAGCAACTCCGGTCCTCGTATCGAGCAGTATTTC.

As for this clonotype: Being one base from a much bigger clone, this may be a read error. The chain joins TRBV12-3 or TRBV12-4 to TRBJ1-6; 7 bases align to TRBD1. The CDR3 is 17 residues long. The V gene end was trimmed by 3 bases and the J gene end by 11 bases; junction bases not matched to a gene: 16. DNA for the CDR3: TGTGCCAGCAGTTTTACCCCGACAGGGAAAAAATGTCCACCCCTCCACTTT. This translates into CASSFTPTGKKCPPLHF.

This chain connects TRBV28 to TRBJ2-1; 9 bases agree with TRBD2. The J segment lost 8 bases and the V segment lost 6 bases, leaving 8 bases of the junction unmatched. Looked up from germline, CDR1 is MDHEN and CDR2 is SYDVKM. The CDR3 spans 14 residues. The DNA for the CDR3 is TGTGCCAGCAGACGTAGCGGGAGTCTCGATGAGCAGTTCTTC. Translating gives CASRRSGSLDEQFF.

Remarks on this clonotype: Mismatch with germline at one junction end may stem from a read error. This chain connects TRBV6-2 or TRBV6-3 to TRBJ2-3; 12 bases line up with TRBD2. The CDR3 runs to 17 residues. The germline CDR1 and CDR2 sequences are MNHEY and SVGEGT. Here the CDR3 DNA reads TGTGCCAGCAGTTACAGGACTAGCGGGGCTAGCACAGATACGCGGTATTTT. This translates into CASSYRTSGASTDTRYF.

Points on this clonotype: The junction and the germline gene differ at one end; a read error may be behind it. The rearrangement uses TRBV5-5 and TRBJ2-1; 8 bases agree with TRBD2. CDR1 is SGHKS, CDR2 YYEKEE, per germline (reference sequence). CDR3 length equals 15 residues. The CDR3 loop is CASSLNSGKYNEQFF. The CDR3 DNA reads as TGTGCCAGTAGCTTGAATAGCGGGAAGTACAATGAGCAGTTCTTC.

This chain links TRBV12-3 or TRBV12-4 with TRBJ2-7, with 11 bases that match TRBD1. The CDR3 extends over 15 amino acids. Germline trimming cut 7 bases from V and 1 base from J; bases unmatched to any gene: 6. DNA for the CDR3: TGTGCCAGCACCTCGGGACAGGGGGGATCCTACGAGCAGTACGTC. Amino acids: CASTSGQGGSYEQYV.

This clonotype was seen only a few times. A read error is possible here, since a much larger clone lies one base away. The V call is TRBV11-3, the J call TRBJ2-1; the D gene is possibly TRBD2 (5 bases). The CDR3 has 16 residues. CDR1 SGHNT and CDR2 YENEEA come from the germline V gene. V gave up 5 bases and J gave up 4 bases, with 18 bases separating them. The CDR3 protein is CASSVTCGRSYNEQFF. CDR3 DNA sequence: TGTGCCAGCAGCGTAACTTGCGGGCGCTCGTACAATGAGCAGTTCTTC.

The CDR3, as DNA: TGTGCCAGCAGCTCTTATAGGACCCGGGACCACTACGAGCAGTACTTC. Translation: CASSSYRTRDHYEQYF. This chain uses TRBV7-9 with TRBJ2-7; the D gene could be TRBD1 or TRBD2 (5 bases each). Germline V gene data show CDR1 as SEHNR and CDR2 as FQNEAQ (reference sequence). Trimming removed 4 bases from V and 3 bases from J, with 19 bases in between. CDR3 length: 16 residues.

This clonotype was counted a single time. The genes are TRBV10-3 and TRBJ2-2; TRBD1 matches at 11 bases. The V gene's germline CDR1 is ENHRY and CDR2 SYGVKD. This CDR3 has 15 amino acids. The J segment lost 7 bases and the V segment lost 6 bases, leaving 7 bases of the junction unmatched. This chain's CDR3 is CAIRPGQGVIGELFF. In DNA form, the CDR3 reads TGTGCCATCAGGCCGGGACAGGGGGTCATCGGGGAGCTGTTTTTT.

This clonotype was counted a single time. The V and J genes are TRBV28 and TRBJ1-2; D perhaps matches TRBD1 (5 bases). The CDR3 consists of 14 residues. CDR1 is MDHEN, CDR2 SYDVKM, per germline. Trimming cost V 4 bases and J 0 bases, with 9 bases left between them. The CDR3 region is CASSWDGANYGYTF. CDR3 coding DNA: TGTGCCAGCAGTTGGGACGGAGCTAACTATGGCTACACCTTC.

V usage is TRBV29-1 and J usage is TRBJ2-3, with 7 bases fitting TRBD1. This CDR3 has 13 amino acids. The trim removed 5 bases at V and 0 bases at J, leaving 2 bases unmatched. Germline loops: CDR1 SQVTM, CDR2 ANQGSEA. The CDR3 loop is CSVWDSSTDTQYF. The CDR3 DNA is TGCAGCGTTTGGGACAGTAGCACAGATACGCAGTATTTT.

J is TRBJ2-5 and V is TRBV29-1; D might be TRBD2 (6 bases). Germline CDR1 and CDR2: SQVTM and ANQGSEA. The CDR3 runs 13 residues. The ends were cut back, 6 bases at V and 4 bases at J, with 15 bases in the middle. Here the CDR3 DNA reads TGCAGCGTCCGGAGGTCGGAGGGAGAGACCCAGTACTTC. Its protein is CSVRRSEGETQYF.

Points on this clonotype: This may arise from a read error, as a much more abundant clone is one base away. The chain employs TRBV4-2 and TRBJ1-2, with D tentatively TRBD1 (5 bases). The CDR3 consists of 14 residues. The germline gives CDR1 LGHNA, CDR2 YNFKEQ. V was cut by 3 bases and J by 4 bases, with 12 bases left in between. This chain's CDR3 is CASSHDSLPYGYTF. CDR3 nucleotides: TGTGCCAGCAGCCACGACAGCTTACCCTATGGCTACACCTTC.

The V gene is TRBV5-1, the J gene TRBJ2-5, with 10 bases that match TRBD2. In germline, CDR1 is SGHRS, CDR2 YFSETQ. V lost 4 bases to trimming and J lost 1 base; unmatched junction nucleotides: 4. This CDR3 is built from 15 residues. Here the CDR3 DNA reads TGCGCCAGCAGCCCAGCGGGAGGGACCCAAGAGACCCAGTACTTC. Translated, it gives CASSPAGGTQETQYF.

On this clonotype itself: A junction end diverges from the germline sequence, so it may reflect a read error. The CDR3 DNA reads as TGTGCCAGTAGCCTTGGAGGACGGGTCACCGGGAAGCTGTTTTTT. Protein product: CASSLGGRVTGKLFF. This sequence joins TRBV12-3 or TRBV12-4 and TRBJ2-2; D might be TRBD2 (5 bases). The CDR3 consists of 15 residues.

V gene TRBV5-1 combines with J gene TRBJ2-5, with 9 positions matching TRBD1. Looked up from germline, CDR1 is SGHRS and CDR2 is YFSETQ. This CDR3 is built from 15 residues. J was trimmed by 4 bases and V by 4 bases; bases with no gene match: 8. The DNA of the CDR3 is TGCGCCAGCAGCATGGGGGACAGGGCGTCAGAGACCCAGTACTTC. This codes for CASSMGDRASETQYF.

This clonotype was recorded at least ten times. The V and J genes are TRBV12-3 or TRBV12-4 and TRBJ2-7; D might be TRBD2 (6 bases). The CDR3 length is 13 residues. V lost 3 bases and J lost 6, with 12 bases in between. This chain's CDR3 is CASSLAGLSEQYF. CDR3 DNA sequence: TGTGCCAGCAGTTTGGCGGGGTTGAGCGAGCAGTACTTC.